The TCR beta chain described here comes from a study of blood T cells in healthy people across ages. With respect to this clonotype: The junction differs from germline at one of its ends, possibly a read error.

Primers used in a second PCR of roughly 6 to 11 cycles were a sample-barcoded 5' primer and a J-beta primer mix. Each CDR3 protein gets one entry after TCRdb re-called the 5' RACE reads with MiXCR. The profile covers some 730,000 distinct CDR3 sequences, with 22% appearing a single time and about 22% taken by the ten largest. Material: blood. This receptor was obtained from a man between 70 and 80 years old in good health.

CDR3 nucleotides: TGTGCCAGCAGTTCCCCAGGAGCGAGGGGTAGCACAGATGCGCAGTATTTT. This sequence encodes CASSSPGARGSTDAQYF. The rearrangement uses TRBV12-3 or TRBV12-4 and TRBJ2-3; D could derive from TRBD1 or TRBD2 (5 bases each). This CDR3 has 17 amino acids.